The 24 T cell receptor beta chains below were found in one sample sequenced in a study of blood T cell repertoires in COVID-19. Some clones are missing from TCRdb's copy, which holds only in-frame ones; the method was immunoSEQ multiplex PCR. The data hold about 310,000 clones, with around 86% observed a single time. The sample comprised peripheral blood. Receptors were obtained from a man between 70 and 80 years old with acute or convalescent COVID-19.

V is TRBV4-1 and J is TRBJ1-3; D unresolved. Germline V gives CDR1 MGHRA, CDR2 YSYEKL. The CDR3 totals 14 residues. The ends were cut back, 1 base at V and 0 bases at J, with 4 bases in the middle. For the CDR3, the DNA is TGCGCCAGCAGCCAAGTCCGCTCTGGAAACACCATATATTTT. This encodes CASSQVRSGNTIYF.

J is TRBJ2-3 and V is TRBV6-6; 7 positions match TRBD2. This CDR3 has 15 residues. V dropped 5 bases and J dropped 7; count of bases not matched to a gene: 12. Germline V gene sequence: CDR1 MNHNY, CDR2 SVGAGI (reference sequence). The CDR3 spells CASSTLPGRGYTQYF. The CDR3 nucleotides are TGTGCCAGCAGTACCCTCCCGGGGCGGGGGTATACGCAGTATTTT.

The chain carries TRBV12-3 or TRBV12-4 and TRBJ1-2, with D possibly matching TRBD1 (5 bases). V lost 3 bases and J 5 bases, leaving 10 bases between the germline ends. The CDR3 has 13 amino acids. CDR3 amino acids: CASSFGRGYGYTF. CDR3 coding DNA: TGTGCCAGCAGTTTTGGTAGGGGATATGGCTACACCTTC.

CDR3 in DNA: TGTGCCCGAGGGGGGGGAAGGACTAATCAGCCCCAGCATTTT. This sequence encodes CARGGGRTNQPQHF. This chain links TRBV25-1 with TRBJ1-5; D perhaps matches TRBD1 (6 bases). The CDR3 totals 14 residues. The V and J ends lost 11 bases and 4 bases respectively, with 18 bases between them. The germline V gene encodes CDR1 MGHDK and CDR2 SYGVNS.

J is TRBJ1-4 and V is TRBV4-3; 7 nucleotides align to TRBD1. V shed 1 base and J 10 bases; nucleotides not matched to a gene: 9. The V gene's germline CDR1 is LGHNA and CDR2 YSLEER. The CDR3 is made up of 15 amino acids. DNA of the CDR3: TGCGCCAGCAGCCAAGGGGACAGCCCTTTAGGAAAACTGTTTTTT. This codes for CASSQGDSPLGKLFF.

CDR3 DNA sequence: TGTGCCAGCAGTCCTCGACAGGGCTCACCCCTCCACTTT. As protein: CASSPRQGSPLHF. The rearrangement joins TRBV12-3 or TRBV12-4 to TRBJ1-6; the match to TRBD1 covers 7 bases. V dropped 5 bases and J dropped 10; count of bases not matched to a gene: 5. The CDR3 spans 13 residues.

This rearrangement joins TRBV3-1 (or the pseudogene TRBV3-2) to TRBJ1-3; 8 bases align to TRBD1. V gave up 2 bases and J gave up 0 bases; unmatched junction bases: 9. CDR3 length equals 18 residues. CDR1 LGHDT and CDR2 YNNKEL come from the germline V gene (reference sequence). CDR3 DNA sequence: TGTGCCAGCAGCCAACTCGGACAGGGAATAATCTCTGGAAACACCATATATTTT. Its translation: CASSQLGQGIISGNTIYF.

The chain uses TRBV2 and TRBJ2-2, with D tentatively TRBD2 (6 bases). V lost 6 bases and J 6 bases, leaving 14 bases between the germline ends. The CDR3 extends over 14 amino acids. Per the germline V gene, CDR1 is SNHLY and CDR2 is FYNNEI. The CDR3 sequence: CASRTGSRAGELFF. For the CDR3, the DNA is TGTGCCAGCAGGACCGGGAGCCGGGCCGGGGAGCTGTTTTTT.

This chain uses TRBV4-1 with TRBJ2-2; TRBD1 aligns across 12 bases. Germline loops: CDR1 MGHRA, CDR2 YSYEKL. The junction had 8 bases not matched to a gene; V was cut back by 0 bases and J by 6 bases. This CDR3 region has 18 residues. CDR3 nucleotide sequence: TGCGCCAGCAGCCAAGAGGGACCCGGGACAGGGGGCTCCGGGGAGCTGTTTTTT. Its protein is CASSQEGPGTGGSGELFF.

The gene calls are TRBV5-1 and TRBJ1-4, with D perhaps matching TRBD1 (6 bases). The V end lost 0 bases, the J end lost 7 bases, and 10 bases lay between the germline ends. Per germline, CDR1 SGHRS and CDR2 YFSETQ. The CDR3 extends over 14 amino acids. CDR3 sequence (DNA): TGCGCCAGCAGCTTGGGGTCAGGGGTTGAAAAACTGTTTTTT. Translating gives CASSLGSGVEKLFF.

The CDR3: CASSQDKGREETQYF. The CDR3 region has the DNA TGTGCCAGCAGCCAAGATAAGGGCAGGGAAGAGACCCAGTACTTC. V gene TRBV3-1 (or the pseudogene TRBV3-2) combines with J gene TRBJ2-5, with TRBD1 as a possible D gene (5 bases). CDR3 length: 15 amino acids. Trimming left V 0 bases short and J 3 bases short, with 11 bases between. Germline-derived CDR1 and CDR2 are LGHDT and YNNKEL (reference sequence).

The rearrangement uses TRBV5-1 and TRBJ1-6; D unresolved. Germline V gene data show CDR1 as SGHRS and CDR2 as YFSETQ. The ends were cut back, 4 bases at V and 5 bases at J, with 4 bases in the middle. The CDR3 is 12 amino acids. The CDR3 nucleotides are TGCGCCAGCAGCACTAATAATTCACCCCTCCACTTT. Protein sequence: CASSTNNSPLHF.

This clone was found once. V is TRBV7-2 and J is TRBJ2-5; 10 bases align to TRBD2. Germline CDR1 reads SGHTA; CDR2 reads FQGNSA. V shed 2 bases, J shed 5 bases, and the junction held 8 bases outside the gene matches. This CDR3 is built from 16 residues. This CDR3 reads CASSLMVAGGGETQYF. For the CDR3, the DNA is TGTGCCAGCAGCTTAATGGTAGCGGGGGGCGGGGAGACCCAGTACTTC.

The chain uses TRBV9 and TRBJ2-2, with a tentative D call TRBD2 (7 bases). This CDR3 has 15 amino acids. Germline CDR1 is SGDLS and CDR2 is YYNGEE. Trimming cost V 0 bases and J 5 bases, with 11 bases left between them. CDR3 amino acids: CASSVAAGATGELFF. CDR3 DNA sequence: TGTGCCAGCAGCGTAGCTGCGGGGGCGACCGGGGAGCTGTTTTTT.

V gene TRBV6-2 or TRBV6-3 combines with J gene TRBJ2-1; 12 positions match TRBD2. The CDR3 has 16 amino acids. Per the germline V gene, CDR1 is MNHEY and CDR2 is SVGEGT. V lost 4 bases and J lost 4; bases outside the gene matches: 5. The CDR3 loop is CASSSGGLAGYNEQFF. The CDR3 DNA follows: TGTGCCAGCAGTTCGGGGGGACTAGCGGGTTACAATGAGCAGTTCTTC.

This clone is a singleton in its sample. This chain connects TRBV6-5 to TRBJ1-6; D possibly corresponds to TRBD1 (5 bases). V was pared by 0 bases and J by 5 bases, with 11 bases between. CDR1 and CDR2 from the germline V gene are MNHEY and SVGAGI. This CDR3 region has 16 residues. This CDR3 reads CASSYSKYRNNSPLHF. CDR3 DNA sequence: TGTGCCAGCAGTTACTCGAAGTACAGGAATAATTCACCCCTCCACTTT.

This sequence joins TRBV28 and TRBJ2-3; tentative D call: TRBD1 (5 bases). Trimming cost V 4 bases and J 3 bases, with 11 bases left between them. CDR1 is MDHEN, CDR2 SYDVKM, per germline. The CDR3 totals 14 residues. CDR3 sequence reads: CASSSTSGTDTQYF. CDR3 nucleotide sequence: TGTGCCAGCAGTTCGACCTCAGGGACAGATACGCAGTATTTT.

This clone is a singleton in its sample. The chain employs TRBV7-2 and TRBJ1-4; the D gene is possibly TRBD1 (5 bases). CDR1 is SGHTA, CDR2 FQGNSA, per germline. The CDR3 runs to 14 residues. V shed 5 bases and J shed 3 bases, with 10 bases lying between them. The CDR3 region is CASSEMGPNEKLFF. The DNA of the CDR3 is TGTGCCAGCAGCGAAATGGGGCCTAATGAAAAACTGTTTTTT.

This chain joins TRBV19 and TRBJ1-5; 7 bases map to TRBD1. The CDR3 is 15 residues long. J lost 1 base, V lost 7 bases, and 7 bases had no gene match. Germline loops: CDR1 LNHDA, CDR2 SQIVND (reference sequence). CDR3: CASTPGDRSNQPQHF. The CDR3 DNA reads TGTGCCAGTACCCCTGGGGACAGAAGCAATCAGCCCCAGCATTTT.

The J gene is TRBJ2-7, the V gene TRBV5-6; D is perhaps TRBD1 (6 bases). The germline V gene has CDR1 SGHDT and CDR2 YYEEEE. Trimming stripped 2 bases from V and 1 base from J, with 10 bases between. The CDR3 consists of 14 residues. The CDR3 nucleotides read TGTGCCAGCAGCTTTAACAGGGAGTCCTACGAGCAGTACTTC. This sequence encodes CASSFNRESYEQYF.

This clone was found once. The chain is built from TRBV6-2 or TRBV6-3 and TRBJ1-5, with 7 bases fitting TRBD1. CDR1 is MNHEY, CDR2 SVGEGT, per germline. V shed 5 bases and J 5 bases; nucleotides not matched to a gene: 9. This CDR3 is built from 15 residues. The CDR3 spells CASSPRGQGDQPQHF. Here the CDR3 DNA reads TGTGCCAGCAGTCCCCGGGGGCAGGGGGATCAGCCCCAGCATTTT.

Worth noting for this clone: Other DNA variants within this sample encode the same CDR3. The rearrangement joins TRBV18 to TRBJ2-7; 9 bases fit TRBD1. Unmatched junction bases numbered 5, after V lost 6 bases and J lost 2 bases. The V gene's germline CDR1 is KGHSH and CDR2 LQKENI. The CDR3 has 14 amino acids. The CDR3 coding sequence is TGTGCCAGCTCGCCCGGGACAGGGACCTACGAGCAGTACTTC. It codes for CASSPGTGTYEQYF. Supplemented by reference TRBV18 and TRBJ2-7, the full variable domain reads NAGVMQNPRHLVRRRGQEARLRCSPMKGHSHVYWYRQLPEEGLKFMVYLQKENIIDESGMPKERFSAEFPKEGPSILRIQQVVRGDSAAYFCASSPGTGTYEQYFGPGTRLTVT.

The J gene is TRBJ2-7, the V gene TRBV21-1; the DNA was not compared with TRBD1, the D call given in the table. TRBV21-1 is annotated as a pseudogene. This CDR3 contains 18 residues. The CDR3 protein is CASSKIKQGSNLFYEQYF. CDR3 DNA: TGTGCCAGCAGCAAAATAAAACAGGGGTCTAATCTCTTCTACGAGCAGTACTTC.

The V call is TRBV2, the J call TRBJ2-5; possible D gene TRBD2, 5 bases. V shed 8 bases and J shed 3 bases, with 10 bases lying between them. The length of the CDR3 is 12 residues. Looked up from germline, CDR1 is SNHLY and CDR2 is FYNNEI. The CDR3 DNA reads as TGTGCCAGCGCACCGGGGAAAGAGACCCAGTACTTC. Translation: CASAPGKETQYF.